What follows is one T cell receptor beta chain and its context. This sample stems from a study of blood T cell repertoires in COVID-19. Study details: Whether acute or convalescent, the COVID-19 samples came from the United States, Italy and Spain.

The CDR3 runs 17 residues. CDR1 is LGHNA and CDR2 is YNFKEQ in the germline V gene. V was trimmed by 0 bases and J by 4 bases, leaving 19 bases between them. Either two negative PCRs, clearance, or symptom resolution qualified Cohort 3 donors as recovered. Sequencing was performed with immunoSEQ multiplex PCR; in TCRdb, only in-frame clones are kept and a portion is missing. Counted here are some 460,000 clones, about nine tenths occurring once; the ten biggest clones make up around 0.7%. Sequences were obtained from PBMCs or T cells enriched from blood (not recorded which). The clonotype was recovered from a woman aged 18-35 years who had recovered from COVID-19. The genes are TRBV4-2 and TRBJ2-7; TRBD2 might be the D (6 bases). The CDR3 region has the DNA TGTGCCAGCAGCCAAGACCCCTCGGGCGGGATTTATTACGAGCAGTACTTC. Its translation: CASSQDPSGGIYYEQYF.